This TCR beta chain originates from a study of cytomegalovirus exposure and HLA in healthy donors. Study-wide results and caveats: In a later analysis, TCR beta V- and J-gene trimming was associated with a missense DCLRE1C variant. The CMV antigen specificity of a few CMV-associated chains was confirmed through in vitro analysis.

60 Vbeta and 13 Jbeta primers were used in PCR. The data were produced by immunoSEQ multiplex PCR, yet TCRdb's version contains in-frame clones alone and is incomplete. The sample lists 180,000 or so clones, around 80% occurring once. Healthy donors of bone marrow made up the group. As concerns this clone: Its antigen is not known.

This CDR3 has 19 amino acids. V lost 0 bases, J lost 2 bases, and 22 bases lay in between. Germline CDR1 and CDR2: SNHLY and FYNNEI. The V gene is TRBV2, the J gene TRBJ1-2, with D possibly matching TRBD1 (5 bases). This sequence originates from a man younger than 30 in good health and CMV-seronegative. Sequenced sample: PBMCs. The CDR3 region has the DNA TGTGCCAGCAGTGAAGCGCCCCGGGGGACTCGGGCGACGAACTATGGCTACACCTTC. Translated, it gives CASSEAPRGTRATNYGYTF.